A single TCR beta chain is shown here with its context. The specificity of this receptor is unknown. Base quality data are lacking; no much larger clone is found one base away. The cohort was made up of approximately 670 healthy bone marrow donors. Cohort members were all nominally healthy when sampled, although unrecorded immune exposures were likely present. The donor tested CMV seronegative and was one of the 352 seronegative cohort members. Each donor provided a peripheral blood sample, and peripheral blood mononuclear cells were used for TCR beta sequencing. The Qiagen DNeasy Blood Extraction Kit was used to extract genomic DNA from the blood cell samples. From a lookup of the germline V gene, CDR1 and CDR2 are SNHLY and FYNNEI. The CDR3 covers 13 residues, taking in both the cysteine and the phenylalanine. Only the CDR3 region is kept as DNA, spanning 39 bases read in frame from base 1. The germline ends are 7 bases apart after V is trimmed by 1 base and J by 4 bases.

This specimen comes from a study of cytomegalovirus exposure and HLA in healthy donors (dated by TCRdb to about 2017). Background on the whole study: In an earlier analysis of several hundred of the donors, 250 to 300 Gb of sequence data and about 110 million unique TCR beta sequences from some 170 million T cells were reported. An early release covering roughly 580 HLA-typed donors comprised about 300 gigabases of sequencing data and roughly 85 million unique TCR sequences. The genetic ancestry cluster associated with self-reported Caucasian donors included over 80% of the approximately 410 genotyped donors. The study aimed to test whether signatures of past pathogen exposure could be identified by cataloging public T cell receptors. The study used immunosequencing to profile the T cell repertoires of approximately 640 subjects and linked those repertoires to cytomegalovirus serostatus. A separate validation cohort of roughly 130 different subjects was used in addition to the 666-subject first cohort. High-throughput TCR immunosequencing, statistical association of individual TCRs with disease status, and machine learning were combined to predict cytomegalovirus infection status. In a later analysis, previously published TCR beta repertoires from 666 donors were re-analyzed and high-resolution HLA genotyping was added so that TCR occurrence patterns could be studied. Rather than drawing on any new phenotypic data, the later analysis identified candidate immune exposures from TCR beta sequences and the way those sequences occurred across donors. To decide whether each TCR beta V gene segment behaved as functional or pseudogenic, an earlier analysis of 587 of the donors relied on high-throughput TCR beta sequencing. Donor age, sex, ethnicity and CMV serostatus were collected together with the repertoire data. In a later genetic analysis, genome-wide SNP genotypes for about 65% of the roughly 700 donors were used, and that subset was treated as a discovery cohort. All discovery cohort repertoires had been generated using a single sequencing platform. HLA typing included class I and class II loci at four-digit resolution. The number of donors typed differed by locus, with roughly 629-640 for A, B, C, DRB1 and DQB1, 522 for DQA1, approximately 570 for DPA1, and approximately 470 for DPB1. Roughly five DR-DQ haplotypes were handled as single units for association and clustering because linkage in the cohort was strong. Across under 500 genotyped donors of the cohort, an average of approximately 240,000 unique TCR beta nucleotide sequences per donor were sequenced, and roughly a sixth of those sequences were non-productive. Findings and caveats that apply to the study as a whole: A later analysis found that TCR association rates varied across HLA loci, with DRB1 alleles showing the most associated TCRs and HLA-C alleles the fewest. According to the authors, the approach could potentially be generalized to other disease states and immunological phenotypes. According to a later genetic analysis, donors in an Asian-associated ancestry cluster had fewer N-insertions in productive TCRs than the approximately 630-donor mean. Only TCR beta chains were sequenced in this cohort, and the absence of alpha or paired-chain data limited detectable features. In an earlier analysis of 587 of the donors, most TCR beta V segments appeared in productive rearrangements about 87% or about 30% of the time, broadly matching IMGT annotations. A later analysis reported that several top co-occurrence clusters appeared linked to parvovirus B19, influenza, CMV and Epstein-Barr virus. Because the 87-base-pair reads could not distinguish some IMGT-functional V segments, including TRBV6-2 and TRBV6-3, those segments were excluded. Because some donors lacked HLA typing at each locus, the association tests relied only on the typed subset. While some public TCRs were present in many individuals, most TCR sequences turned up only very rarely across donors. Presence/absence analyses assumed roughly uniform sequencing depth across donors, an assumption that may not hold. CMV serostatus was the only immune exposure information available for the cohort. Linkage disequilibrium might explain the correlated functional status among segregating V segments, but an unknown experimental factor could not be excluded. An association between a missense DCLRE1C variant and V-gene and J-gene trimming of TCR beta chains was found in a later genetic analysis and replicated in an independent cohort. Because counts were too low, under 20 rarely observed V segments, including chromosome 9 orphons, were left out of the earlier analysis of 500 to 650 of the donors. Compared with equally common non-associated chains, HLA-associated TCR beta chains in a later analysis were more clonally expanded and had lower generation probabilities. A later analysis found that most CMV-associated TCR beta chains appeared HLA-restricted, with HLA associations seemingly driven largely by CMV exposure. Specific HLA alleles were associated with some 15,000 TCR beta sequences at a false discovery rate of 0.05 in a later analysis. The classifier was reported to diagnose cytomegalovirus status with high specificity and sensitivity in both the original and validation cohorts. In vitro tests confirmed that a few of the cytomegalovirus-associated TCR beta chains recognize cytomegalovirus antigens. A further reported finding was that TCR beta sequences accurately predicted the HLA-A and HLA-B alleles for most subjects in the first cohort. The sequencing pipeline was judged likely to have produced a cluster of highly shared sequence variants as a technical artifact. When HLA alleles, especially DR and DQ, strongly co-occurred, attributing TCR associations to individual alleles was difficult. In the study, about 150 TCR beta chains were listed as associated with cytomegalovirus.

The library was obtained by the immunoSEQ multiplex PCR assay. A mixture of 60 forward primers for TCR Vbeta segments and 13 reverse primers for TCR Jbeta segments was used in the multiplex PCR. The CDR3 region of rearranged TCR beta genes was amplified from genomic DNA by a multiplex PCR assay. The Illumina HiSeq System was used to sequence the amplified TCR beta libraries as 87-base-pair reads. Turning to the authors' computational methods: A later analysis counted approximately 76 million unique TCR beta chains across the 640 or so repertoires, and 10 million to 11 million of these chains were shared by at least two donors. To remove PCR and sequencing errors, raw reads were error-corrected and collapsed into unique sequences using a nearest-neighbor algorithm that merged closely related sequences. CDR3 sequences were aligned to IMGT reference sequences to assign V, D and J gene segments. Each retained sequence needed at least a six-nucleotide match to both a V gene segment and a J gene segment. A rearrangement was called productive if the CDR3 had no stop codons and remained in frame with V and J, and every other rearrangement was called non-productive. Following IMGT convention, CDR3 was defined as the stretch from the second conserved V-encoded cysteine up to the conserved J-encoded phenylalanine. Sequences without an unambiguous match to a single V gene segment were excluded from the earlier analysis of almost 600 of the donors. An earlier analysis of over 450 of the donors classified V segments as functional when productive rearrangements were above 56.7% and as segregating when the standard deviation between donors was above 5%. A statistical classification framework was developed to diagnose cytomegalovirus status using the catalog of TCR beta chain sequences. A later analysis assigned V and J genes by comparing TCR nucleotide sequences with IMGT/GENE-DB human TR gene sequences. Using the TCRdist pipeline, a later analysis assigned CDR3 sequences along with most-parsimonious VDJ recombination scenarios. In a later analysis, each TCR beta chain was defined by its CDR3 amino acid sequence together with its V-gene family, and reads lacking a unique V-gene family were excluded. A later analysis removed several hundred highly shared, low-generation-probability nucleotide sequences to deal with suspected cross-contamination and a sequencing artifact. In a later analysis, a clonal expansion index for each public chain was calculated from normalized within-repertoire ranks of inferred template counts. A later analysis computed generation probabilities with a VDJ recombination model fitted to out-of-frame rearrangements, and checked the results against IGoR. In a later analysis, TCR-TCR, TCR-HLA and TCR-CMV co-occurrence was scored with hypergeometric tests, and a repertoire-size bias correction was applied to TCR pairs. In a later analysis, false discovery rates were estimated by permuting HLA or CMV assignments 20 times. In a later analysis, co-occurring TCRs were grouped using DBSCAN, and TCRdist sequence similarity was added for clustering within HLA-allele-positive subsets. Co-occurrence clustering excluded repertoires with fewer than 30,000 or more than 120,000 public chains, plus five with anomalous nucleotide sharing. TCRdb mirrors the immuneACCESS table, restricted to in-frame sequences. Some clones are absent from its copies; in checked studies, under half trace to an unresolved V gene, and the reason for the others is unknown. For V, J and clone size, that table is used; D and trimming come from the DNA. This sample has 150,000 to 200,000 clones in its table, and 68% of those were observed once. The ten largest make up approximately 1.5% of the sample.

This TCR was sampled from a man aged 50 to 60 in good health and CMV-seronegative. Sequenced: PBMCs. The V gene is TRBV2 and the J gene is TRBJ1-2, with no confidently assigned D gene. The CDR3 loop reads CASSEDPGYGYTF. The DNA is as follows: TGTGCCAGCAGTGAAGACCCGGGCTATGGCTACACCTTC.